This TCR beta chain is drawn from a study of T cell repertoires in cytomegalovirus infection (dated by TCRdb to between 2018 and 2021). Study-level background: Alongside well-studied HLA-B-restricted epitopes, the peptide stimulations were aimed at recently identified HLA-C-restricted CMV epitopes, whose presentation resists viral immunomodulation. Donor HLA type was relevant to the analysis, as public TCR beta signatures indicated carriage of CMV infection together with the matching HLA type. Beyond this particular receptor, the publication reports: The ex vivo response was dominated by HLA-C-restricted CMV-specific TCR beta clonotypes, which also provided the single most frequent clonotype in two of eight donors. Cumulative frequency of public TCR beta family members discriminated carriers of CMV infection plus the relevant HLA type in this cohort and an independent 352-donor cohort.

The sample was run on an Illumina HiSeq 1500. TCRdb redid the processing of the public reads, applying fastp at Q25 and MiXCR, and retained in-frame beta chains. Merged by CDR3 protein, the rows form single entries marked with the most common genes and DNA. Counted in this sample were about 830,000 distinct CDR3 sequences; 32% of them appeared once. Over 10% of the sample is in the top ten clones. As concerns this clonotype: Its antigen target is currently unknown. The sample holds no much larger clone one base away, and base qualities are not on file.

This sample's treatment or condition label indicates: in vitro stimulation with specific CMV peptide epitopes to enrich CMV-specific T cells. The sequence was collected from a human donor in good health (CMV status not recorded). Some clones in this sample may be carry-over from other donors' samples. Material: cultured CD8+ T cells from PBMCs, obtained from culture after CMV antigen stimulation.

The nucleotide sequence is given as TGTGCCAGCCCTGCAGGATGGCGATCCAATGAGCAGTTCTTC. This sequence encodes CASPAGWRSNEQFF. Here the chain combines TRBV6-1 and TRBJ2-1, with no reliable assignment of the D segment. V is shortened by 8 bases, J by 6 bases, and the region joining them spans 17 bases. CDR1 and CDR2 are read off the germline V gene as MNHNS and SASEGT. The CDR3 contains 14 residues, cysteine and phenylalanine counted. The retained sequence is limited to the CDR3, 42 bases, with the frame set at the first base.